The present entry profiles one T cell receptor beta chain with its context. The table came from immunoSEQ multiplex PCR; TCRdb's copy has only in-frame clones and leaves some out. The sample holds tens of thousands of clones; around 94% are singletons and the top ten take 4.1%. This sample was included in a study of technical replicates of blood from a few donors. V trimming: 8 bases; J trimming: 13 bases; junction bases outside the gene matches: 13. Germline CDR1 LNHNV, CDR2 YYDKDF (reference sequence). The CDR3 totals 12 residues. The sequencing input was PBMCs. The origin of this receptor is a human donor in good health. Some clones in this sample may be carry-over from other donors' samples. This chain links TRBV15 with TRBJ1-2; TRBD1 matches 7 bases. CDR3 sequence: CATAAEGAPGTF. The CDR3 DNA reads TGTGCCACCGCCGCAGAGGGGGCACCCGGCACCTTC.